What follows are 32 T cell receptor beta chains derived from one specimen sequenced in a study of human T cells and chemical hapten exposure. In TCRdb, the RACE reads were re-called with MiXCR into one record per CDR3 protein. The sample includes approximately 340,000 distinct CDR3 sequences, 6% to 8.5% seen only once; the top ten take roughly 8%. Time point noted: patch test 1, 2 weeks after DPC sensitization. Sample treatment: therapeutic diphenylcyclopropenone sensitization with weekly scalp DPC. Source: whole blood, taken in connection with sensitization to the hapten diphenylcyclopropenone (DPC). These TCRs come from a woman aged 18-29 years with alopecia areata. Some clones in this sample may be carry-over from other donors' samples.

This clonotype was seen ten or more times. This chain links TRBV12-3 or TRBV12-4 with TRBJ2-7; possibly TRBD1 or TRBD2 for D (5 bases each). The CDR3 length is 13 residues. The V and J ends lost 8 bases and 2 bases respectively, with 13 bases between them. The CDR3 nucleotides are TGTGCCAGCCGGTTGTCGGGGCCCTACGAGCAGTACTTC. Its translation is CASRLSGPYEQYF.

As to this clonotype: A read error may produce the germline difference seen at one junction end. The chain recombines TRBV4-2 with TRBJ2-2; 10 bases map to TRBD2. Per the germline V gene, CDR1 is LGHNA and CDR2 is YNFKEQ. The CDR3 runs to 19 residues. CDR3 amino acids: CASSKDRLAGASNTGELFF. The CDR3, as DNA: TGTGCCAGCAGCAAAGACCGTCTAGCGGGGGCTTCGAACACCGGGGAGCTGTTTTTT.

In this sample, this clonotype turned up a few times. The chain employs TRBV4-3 and TRBJ1-1; 7 nucleotides match TRBD1. V dropped 6 bases and J dropped 5; count of bases not matched to a gene: 9. The CDR3 spans 14 residues. Per the germline V gene, CDR1 is LGHNA and CDR2 is YSLEER. DNA for the CDR3: TGCGCCAGCAGTCATTTAACACAGGGGACTGAAGCTTTCTTT. It encodes CASSHLTQGTEAFF.

The sample holds many counts of this clonotype. CDR3 nucleotide sequence: TGTGCCAGCAGTTTTAAGGGTCGGATGGGCTACGAGCAGTACTTC. Protein sequence: CASSFKGRMGYEQYF. The chain combines TRBV27 with TRBJ2-7; no firm D call. The CDR3 has 15 amino acids. V was trimmed by 3 bases and J by 3 bases, leaving 15 bases between them. From germline, CDR1 is MNHEY and CDR2 SMNVEV (reference sequence).

The chain carries TRBV12-3 or TRBV12-4 and TRBJ1-2; 10 nucleotides align to TRBD1. The CDR3 consists of 14 residues. J gave up 7 bases and V 5 bases, and 7 bases lay outside the gene matches. CDR3 sequence (DNA): TGTGCCAGCAGTCCGGGACAGGGGACGGGTGGCTACACCTTC. It translates to CASSPGQGTGGYTF.

The chain has TRBV6-1 and TRBJ1-5; maybe TRBD1 (5 bases). This CDR3 has 14 amino acids. Trimming shortened V by 1 base and J by 5 bases, and 9 bases separated the two germline ends. CDR1 and CDR2 (germline): MNHNS, SASEGT. CDR3 in DNA: TGTGCCAGCAGTGAAGGACAGCCCCATCAGCCCCAGCATTTT. It specifies CASSEGQPHQPQHF.

In its sample, this clonotype was seen many times. The V gene is TRBV4-2, the J gene TRBJ1-1; D possibly corresponds to TRBD1 (6 bases). V lost 2 bases and J 4 bases, leaving 14 bases between the germline ends. This CDR3 is 15 amino acids long. Germline CDR1 reads LGHNA; CDR2 reads YNFKEQ. The CDR3 is CASSQRRAGATEAFF. CDR3 nucleotide sequence: TGTGCCAGCAGCCAAAGGAGAGCAGGGGCCACTGAAGCTTTCTTT.

This clonotype showed up just a few times. V and J are TRBV4-2 and TRBJ1-6; unclear D gene. This CDR3 is built from 13 residues. Trimming shortened V by 0 bases and J by 8 bases, and 5 bases separated the two germline ends. Germline V CDR1 and CDR2: LGHNA, YNFKEQ. DNA for the CDR3: TGTGCCAGCAGCCAAGATATCCATTCACCCCTCCACTTT. Protein: CASSQDIHSPLHF.

This clonotype came up a few times. The chain employs TRBV11-2 and TRBJ1-1; D remains unclear. The CDR3 extends over 15 amino acids. The ends were cut back, 3 bases at V and 3 bases at J, with 14 bases in the middle. Looked up from germline, CDR1 is SGHAT and CDR2 is FQNNGV. CDR3 nucleotide sequence: TGTGCCAGCAGCTTCCGCCTGGTCAGAGACACTGAAGCTTTCTTT. This sequence encodes CASSFRLVRDTEAFF.

This clonotype was counted ten times or more. The chain combines TRBV7-9 with TRBJ2-7; tentatively, D is TRBD1 (6 bases). CDR1 SEHNR and CDR2 FQNEAQ come from the germline V gene (reference sequence). Trimming pared 5 bases from V and 4 bases from J, leaving 21 bases between. CDR3 length: 16 amino acids. CDR3 in amino acids: CASSREQGTHPYEQYF. The CDR3 region has the DNA TGTGCCAGCAGCCGGGAACAGGGTACCCATCCTTACGAGCAGTACTTC.

This clonotype has more than one count but fewer than ten. V usage is TRBV2 and J usage is TRBJ1-5; TRBD1 aligns across 8 bases. Germline V lookup: CDR1 SNHLY, CDR2 FYNNEI. The CDR3 is 14 residues long. V lost 6 bases and J lost 7; bases outside the gene matches: 8. The CDR3 DNA is TGTGCCAGCAGGTGGCAGGGGGCTTACCAGCCCCAGCATTTT. Its protein product is CASRWQGAYQPQHF.

The V call is TRBV6-4, the J call TRBJ2-3; 7 bases align to TRBD1. The CDR3 loop spans 14 amino acids. V was pared by 8 bases and J by 3 bases, with 8 bases of the junction left unmatched. From germline, CDR1 is MRHNA and CDR2 SNTAGT. CDR3 region: CASGQGEGTDTQYF. The DNA of the CDR3 is TGTGCCAGCGGTCAGGGGGAAGGGACAGATACGCAGTATTTT.

The rearrangement joins TRBV18 to TRBJ1-1, with D uncertain. The V and J ends lost 3 bases and 2 bases respectively, with 13 bases between them. Germline V gene lookup returns CDR1 KGHSH and CDR2 LQKENI. The CDR3 totals 15 residues. The CDR3 loop is CASSPLGGSNTEAFF. The CDR3 bases are TGTGCCAGCTCACCCTTAGGAGGGTCAAACACTGAAGCTTTCTTT.

This clonotype showed up just a few times. Here the CDR3 reads CASSYTQGRGLDTQYF. The DNA of the CDR3 is TGTGCCAGCAGTTACACCCAGGGGAGGGGGCTAGATACGCAGTATTTT. J is TRBJ2-3 and V is TRBV6-6; possibly TRBD1 or TRBD2 for D (7 bases each). Germline V lookup: CDR1 MNHNY, CDR2 SVGAGI (reference sequence). V lost 2 bases and J lost 5, with 17 bases in between. The CDR3 covers 16 residues.

The chain couples TRBV11-2 to TRBJ2-3, with 10 bases aligning to TRBD2. The V segment lost 1 base and the J segment 2 bases; nucleotides outside the gene matches: 6. Looked up from germline, CDR1 is SGHAT and CDR2 is FQNNGV. The CDR3 loop spans 17 amino acids. Written as DNA, the CDR3 is TGTGCCAGCAGCTTAGTTTTAGCGGGGGGCTCCACAGATACGCAGTATTTT. Its protein is CASSLVLAGGSTDTQYF. The full variable domain, with the rest looked up from reference TRBV11-2 and TRBJ2-3, is EAGVAQSPRYKIIEKRQSVAFWCNPISGHATLYWYQQILGQGPKLLIQFQNNGVVDDSQLPKDRFSAERLKGVDSTLKIQPAKLEDSAVYLCASSLVLAGGSTDTQYFGPGTRLTVL.

The table lists this clonotype with a few counts. CDR3 protein: CASSPTGTDPYNEQFF. In DNA, the CDR3 is TGTGCCAGTAGTCCGACCGGGACAGACCCGTACAATGAGCAGTTCTTC. The chain couples TRBV19 to TRBJ2-1; TRBD1 matches 7 bases. This CDR3 region has 16 residues. J gave up 4 bases and V 5 bases, and 11 bases lay outside the gene matches. Germline CDR1 LNHDA, CDR2 SQIVND (reference sequence). The full variable domain, with the rest looked up from reference TRBV19 and TRBJ2-1, is DGGITQSPKYLFRKEGQNVTLSCEQNLNHDAMYWYRQDPGQGLRLIYYSQIVNDFQKGDIAEGYSVSREKKESFPLTVTSAQKNPTAFYLCASSPTGTDPYNEQFFGPGTRLTVL.

This clonotype was detected only a few times. V usage is TRBV14 and J usage is TRBJ1-6, with 8 bases aligning to TRBD1. CDR1 is SGHDN and CDR2 is FVKESK in the germline V gene. V was clipped by 4 bases and J by 5 bases; unmatched bases: 1. The CDR3 has 14 residues. CDR3 loop: CASSRTGNNSPLHF. The CDR3 DNA is TGTGCCAGCAGCCGGACAGGGAATAATTCACCCCTCCACTTT.

This clonotype was counted a few times. The V call is TRBV4-1, the J call TRBJ2-7; TRBD1 is a possible D gene (5 bases). V was shortened by 0 bases and J by 5 bases, with 17 bases between the two germline ends. This CDR3 region has 16 residues. The germline V gene has CDR1 MGHRA and CDR2 YSYEKL. The CDR3 region is CASSQEGQGRPHEQYF. CDR3 nucleotides: TGCGCCAGCAGCCAAGAAGGGCAGGGAAGGCCCCACGAGCAGTACTTC.

This clonotype appeared a few times. CDR3 protein: CASSLTPAGNSPLHF. The CDR3 DNA sequence: TGTGCCAGCAGCTTAACCCCGGCGGGAAATTCACCCCTCCACTTT. The genes are TRBV7-3 and TRBJ1-6; no clear D gene. The V gene's germline CDR1 is SGHTA and CDR2 FQGTGA. Trimming removed 0 bases from V and 7 bases from J, with 10 bases in between. This CDR3 region has 15 residues. Filled out from reference TRBV7-3 and TRBJ1-6, the complete variable domain reads GAGVSQTPSNKVTEKGKYVELRCDPISGHTALYWYRQSLGQGPEFLIYFQGTGAADDSGLPNDRFFAVRPEGSVSTLKIQRTERGDSAVYLCASSLTPAGNSPLHFGNGTRLTVT.

The chain links TRBV29-1 to TRBJ1-1; no clear D. V lost 5 bases and J 1 base, leaving 11 bases between the germline ends. CDR3 length equals 13 residues. The germline V gene has CDR1 SQVTM and CDR2 ANQGSEA. The DNA for the CDR3 is TGCAGCGTTTTGGACCCTAAGAACACTGAAGCTTTCTTT. It encodes CSVLDPKNTEAFF.

This chain joins TRBV7-9 and TRBJ1-4; tentative D call: TRBD1 (5 bases). CDR1 and CDR2 (germline): SEHNR, FQNEAQ (reference sequence). The CDR3 consists of 16 residues. Trimming took off 3 bases at V and 6 bases at J, with 17 bases between the two ends. The CDR3 nucleotides are TGTGCCAGCAGCTTTACAACGACAGCTCAACATGAAAAACTGTTTTTT. Its translation is CASSFTTTAQHEKLFF.

In this sample, this clonotype is medium-sized. V and J are TRBV13 and TRBJ2-5, with D maybe TRBD1 (6 bases). This CDR3 contains 15 residues. With 5 bases removed from V and 1 base from J, the gap between germline ends came to 14 bases. Germline loops: CDR1 PRHDT, CDR2 FYEKMQ (reference sequence). The CDR3: CASSKKQGPQETQYF. CDR3 nucleotide sequence: TGTGCCAGCAGCAAAAAACAGGGCCCCCAAGAGACCCAGTACTTC.

This clonotype has at least ten counts. The rearrangement links TRBV27 to TRBJ2-3; 13 bases are shared with TRBD2. This CDR3 comprises 16 residues. Per the germline V gene, CDR1 is MNHEY and CDR2 is SMNVEV (reference sequence). V was pared by 4 bases and J by 5 bases, with 6 bases of the junction left unmatched. This CDR3 is CASSSPLAGGGDTQYF. The CDR3 nucleotides are TGTGCCAGCAGTTCCCCACTAGCGGGGGGGGGAGATACGCAGTATTTT.

Only a few counts were recorded for this clonotype. The V and J genes are TRBV21-1 and TRBJ2-3; the table calls TRBD1, which could not be checked here. TRBV21-1 corresponds to a pseudogene. The CDR3 sequence is 19 residues long. The chain's CDR3 is CASSKTPVSLALSTDTQYF. The CDR3 DNA reads TGTGCCAGCAGCAAAACCCCTGTTTCCCTAGCGCTTAGCACAGATACGCAGTATTTT.

This clonotype was recorded many times. V is TRBV6-2 or TRBV6-3 and J is TRBJ2-5; 8 bases fit TRBD1. The ends lost 8 bases at V and 5 bases at J; junction bases unmatched: 13. This CDR3 comprises 15 residues. Germline V gene data show CDR1 as MNHEY and CDR2 as SVGEGT. DNA for the CDR3: TGTGCCAGCGAACCTGGACAGGGAGGCCTGGAGACCCAGTACTTC. As protein: CASEPGQGGLETQYF.

Ten or more counts support this clonotype. V gene TRBV29-1 combines with J gene TRBJ2-5; D ambiguous. The CDR3 length is 12 residues. V was cut by 6 bases and J by 1 base, with 9 bases left in between. Germline assignment: CDR1 SQVTM and CDR2 ANQGSEA. The CDR3 nucleotides are TGCAGCGTCCCAACAATCCAAGAGACCCAGTACTTC. Its protein is CSVPTIQETQYF.

This clonotype was counted ten times or more. V usage is TRBV5-4 and J usage is TRBJ2-3; perhaps TRBD1 as D (5 bases). Germline loops: CDR1 SGHNT, CDR2 YYREEE (reference sequence). Deletions cut 4 bases from V and 3 bases from J, with 15 bases between. There are 15 residues in the CDR3. The chain's CDR3 is CASSRPSKGTDTQYF. The CDR3 DNA is TGTGCCAGCAGCCGGCCATCTAAGGGGACAGATACGCAGTATTTT.

In this sample, this clonotype turned up a few times. The genes are TRBV10-3 and TRBJ1-2; TRBD1 aligns across 9 bases. Germline CDR1 is ENHRY and CDR2 is SYGVKD. The CDR3 runs 15 residues. Trimming removed 0 bases from V and 8 bases from J; junction bases left unmatched: 7. CDR3 amino acids: CAISESTRTGDGYTF. CDR3 bases: TGTGCCATCAGTGAGTCTACCAGGACAGGGGACGGCTACACCTTC.

V usage is TRBV12-3 or TRBV12-4 and J usage is TRBJ1-5; 9 bases map to TRBD1. V was clipped by 5 bases and J by 3 bases; unmatched bases: 2. The CDR3 consists of 14 residues. In nucleotides, the CDR3 is TGTGCCAGCAGTCGGACAGGGGACAATCAGCCCCAGCATTTT. Translated: CASSRTGDNQPQHF.

This sequence joins TRBV11-2 and TRBJ1-5; D call uncertain. The V end was cut by 5 bases, the J end by 3 bases, with 17 bases between. CDR1 and CDR2 (germline): SGHAT, FQNNGV. The CDR3 contains 16 residues. CDR3 DNA: TGTGCCAGCAGCCCATATCCTCGGACTCCCAATCAGCCCCAGCATTTT. Its protein product is CASSPYPRTPNQPQHF.

The CDR3 spells CASSYMRTVQNSPLHF. CDR3 DNA: TGTGCCAGCAGTTACATGCGGACAGTGCAAAATTCACCCCTCCACTTT. The chain is built from TRBV6-2 or TRBV6-3 and TRBJ1-6; TRBD1 is a possible D gene (6 bases). V was cut by 2 bases and J by 7 bases, with 15 bases left in between. CDR1 and CDR2 from the germline V gene are MNHEY and SVGEGT. The CDR3 extends over 16 amino acids.

This clonotype was seen repeatedly, ten times or more. V gene TRBV6-6 combines with J gene TRBJ1-5; D is ambiguous. Germline values: CDR1 MNHNY, CDR2 SVGAGI (reference sequence). The CDR3 contains 13 residues. V lost 6 bases and J 3 bases, leaving 9 bases between the germline ends. The CDR3 sequence: CASRGRDNQPQHF. CDR3 bases: TGTGCCAGCAGAGGACGGGACAATCAGCCCCAGCATTTT.